These T cell receptor beta chains were read from a single sample in a study of early T cells in non-severe SARS-CoV-2 infection. TCRdb reprocessed the 5' RACE reads via MiXCR and lists one record per CDR3 protein. The sample shows 55,000 to 80,000 distinct CDR3 sequences, 10% to 12% of them seen only once. Sequenced material: whole blood, taken at baseline. Receptors were obtained from an adult who was a healthcare worker with PCR-confirmed SARS-CoV-2 infection or an uninfected control (not recorded which). Each CDR3 is given with its conserved first and last residue. Each record gives: clone size, V gene, J gene, CDR3 length, D gene, CDR3 protein, CDR3 DNA. D genes are given only for firm matches. Clone size is not always given. Where it is, it says once, few, many or a class for expanded clones.

few,TRBV18,TRBJ2-1,13,-,CASSPLPGNEQFF,TGTGCCAGCTCACCACTGCCAGGCAATGAGCAGTTCTTC
many,TRBV5-1,TRBJ1-2,15,-,CASSLGQANNYGYTF,TGCGCCAGCAGCTTGGGACAGGCCAATAACTATGGCTACACCTTC
-,TRBV6-5,TRBJ2-7,15,-,CASSSLGSPSYEQYF,TGTGCCAGCAGTTCGCTGGGCAGCCCCTCCTACGAGCAGTACTTC
-,TRBV7-2,TRBJ2-3,20,TRBD2,CASSLGPGLAGGPSTDTQYF,TGTGCCAGCAGCTTAGGCCCGGGACTAGCGGGAGGGCCAAGCACAGATACGCAGTATTTT
-,TRBV7-9,TRBJ1-6,14,-,CASSLGWVNSPLHF,TGTGCCAGCAGCTTAGGTTGGGTAAATTCACCCCTCCACTTT
-,TRBV3-1,TRBJ1-1,13,-,CASSHLRGGEAFF,TGTGCCAGCAGCCATCTTCGTGGGGGTGAAGCTTTCTTT
many,TRBV7-6,TRBJ2-7,16,-,CASSLDSGPVYYEQYF,TGTGCCAGCAGCTTAGATTCAGGACCGGTCTATTACGAGCAGTACTTC
many,TRBV6-6,TRBJ2-5,14,-,CASSPGGGFETQYF,TGTGCCAGCAGCCCCGGAGGGGGGTTTGAGACCCAGTACTTC
many,TRBV29-1,TRBJ1-4,14,-,CSVGAAGANEKLFF,TGCAGCGTGGGGGCAGCGGGGGCTAATGAAAAACTGTTTTTT
few,TRBV5-5,TRBJ1-6,16,-,CASSFWGSTYNSPLHF,TGTGCCAGCAGCTTTTGGGGGTCGACCTATAATTCACCCCTCCACTTT
-,TRBV20-1,TRBJ2-4,15,TRBD2,CSARLAGVAKNIQYF,TGCAGTGCTAGGCTAGCGGGTGTGGCCAAAAACATTCAGTACTTC
few,TRBV5-1,TRBJ2-3,13,-,CASSWLRGDTQYF,TGCGCCAGCAGCTGGTTGAGGGGAGATACGCAGTATTTT
-,TRBV7-2,TRBJ2-7,15,-,CASSLLSSAPYEQYF,TGTGCCAGCAGCTTACTCTCTAGCGCACCCTACGAGCAGTACTTC
-,TRBV11-1,TRBJ2-7,12,-,CASASASYEQYF,TGTGCCAGCGCCTCAGCTTCCTACGAGCAGTACTTC
many,TRBV30,TRBJ2-2,12,-,CAWSFNTGELFF,TGTGCCTGGAGTTTTAACACCGGGGAGCTGTTTTTT
-,TRBV2,TRBJ2-3,15,-,CASSGDRSSTDTQYF,TGTGCCAGCAGTGGTGACAGGAGTAGCACAGATACGCAGTATTTT
many,TRBV29-1,TRBJ1-1,13,-,CSVRTDFNTEAFF,TGCAGCGTCCGGACAGATTTTAACACTGAAGCTTTCTTT
-,TRBV25-1,TRBJ2-5,15,-,CASGEFVGGDETQYF,TGTGCCAGCGGTGAATTCGTGGGGGGAGACGAGACCCAGTACTTC
many,TRBV13,TRBJ2-7,15,TRBD2,CASSSNLAVSYEQYF,TGTGCCAGCAGCTCGAACCTAGCGGTCTCCTACGAGCAGTACTTC
many,TRBV10-3,TRBJ2-7,12,-,CAISKAPYEQYF,TGTGCCATCTCGAAGGCACCCTACGAGCAGTACTTC
many,TRBV12-3/TRBV12-4,TRBJ1-5,15,-,CASSFQGLSNQPQHF,TGTGCCAGCAGTTTTCAGGGGTTGAGCAATCAGCCCCAGCATTTT
many,TRBV7-9,TRBJ1-1,15,-,CASSLEGGRRTEAFF,TGTGCCAGCAGCTTGGAGGGCGGGAGGCGAACTGAAGCTTTCTTT
many,TRBV12-5,TRBJ2-7,14,TRBD1,CASGWGDRRDEQYF,TGTGCTAGTGGTTGGGGGGACAGGAGAGACGAGCAGTACTTC
many,TRBV6-4,TRBJ2-3,15,TRBD2,CASSRGGLRSDTQYF,TGTGCCAGCAGTCGGGGGGGCCTCAGGTCAGATACGCAGTATTTT
many,TRBV20-1,TRBJ2-7,15,TRBD1,CSARNPGQGSYEQYF,TGCAGTGCTAGAAACCCCGGACAGGGCTCCTACGAGCAGTACTTC
few,TRBV19,TRBJ2-7,15,-,CASSIDPGGSYEQYF,TGTGCCAGTAGTATAGATCCGGGCGGCTCCTACGAGCAGTACTTC
-,TRBV11-2,TRBJ1-5,13,-,CASSWRGVGPQHF,TGTGCCAGCAGCTGGCGGGGTGTAGGGCCCCAGCATTTT
few,TRBV6-2/TRBV6-3,TRBJ2-5,15,-,CASSPLGAVQETQYF,TGTGCCAGCAGTCCCCTCGGAGCGGTACAAGAGACCCAGTACTTC
few,TRBV21-1,TRBJ2-1,17,-,CASSKTMDDSSYNEQFF,TGTGCCAGCAGCAAAACAATGGATGATAGCTCCTACAATGAGCAGTTCTTC
few,TRBV19,TRBJ2-1,15,-,CASRLDRSSYNEQFF,TGTGCCAGTAGACTGGACAGATCCTCCTACAATGAGCAGTTCTTC
few,TRBV10-3,TRBJ2-3,14,TRBD2,CAISGLAGEDTQYF,TGTGCCATCAGTGGTCTAGCGGGGGAGGATACGCAGTATTTT
many,TRBV20-1,TRBJ2-7,15,-,CSASTSGAGSYEQYF,TGCAGTGCGTCGACATCGGGGGCGGGCTCCTACGAGCAGTACTTC
many,TRBV5-1,TRBJ2-2,14,-,CASSLRGDTGELFF,TGCGCCAGCAGCTTGAGGGGGGACACCGGGGAGCTGTTTTTT
few,TRBV5-5,TRBJ2-5,14,-,CASSLVQGPETQYF,TGTGCCAGCAGCTTGGTCCAGGGGCCAGAGACCCAGTACTTC
few,TRBV19,TRBJ1-4,14,TRBD1,CASRKAGGSEKLFF,TGTGCCAGTAGGAAAGCAGGGGGCAGTGAAAAACTGTTTTTT
-,TRBV7-2,TRBJ2-7,15,TRBD2,CASSLLAGASYEQYF,TGTGCCAGCAGCTTATTAGCGGGCGCCTCCTACGAGCAGTACTTC
many,TRBV4-3,TRBJ2-1,16,-,CASSQGPDGTRDEQFF,TGCGCCAGCAGCCAGGGCCCCGATGGGACCAGGGATGAGCAGTTCTTC
few,TRBV29-1,TRBJ1-1,14,TRBD1,CSVVQGAGNTEAFF,TGCAGCGTTGTACAGGGGGCAGGGAACACTGAAGCTTTCTTT
many,TRBV7-9,TRBJ2-3,16,TRBD1,CASSPQDREGADTQYF,TGTGCCAGCAGCCCCCAGGACAGGGAAGGTGCAGATACGCAGTATTTT
many,TRBV6-2/TRBV6-3,TRBJ2-1,15,TRBD2,CASSFLAGGEYEQFF,TGTGCCAGCAGTTTCCTAGCGGGAGGGGAGTATGAGCAGTTCTTC
many,TRBV10-3,TRBJ2-1,13,TRBD1,CAISELNRGEQFF,TGTGCCATCAGTGAGTTAAACAGGGGTGAGCAGTTCTTC
-,TRBV20-1,TRBJ2-3,12,-,CSAREWGNTQYF,TGCAGTGCTAGAGAGTGGGGGAATACGCAGTATTTT
few,TRBV29-1,TRBJ2-5,14,-,CSVPDRLLQETQYF,TGCAGCGTTCCGGACAGATTATTACAAGAGACCCAGTACTTC
-,TRBV5-1,TRBJ1-2,15,TRBD1,CASSFRTGDNYGYTF,TGCGCCAGCAGCTTTCGGACAGGGGATAACTATGGCTACACCTTC
few,TRBV7-2,TRBJ1-2,15,-,CASSLRPFPKDGYTF,TGTGCCAGCAGCCTCAGACCGTTCCCGAAGGATGGCTACACCTTC
few,TRBV20-1,TRBJ2-2,11,-,CSARGTGELFF,TGCAGTGCTAGAGGTACCGGGGAGCTGTTTTTT
many,TRBV6-5,TRBJ2-2,15,TRBD1,CASSRQGVNTGELFF,TGTGCCAGCAGTAGACAGGGAGTGAACACCGGGGAGCTGTTTTTT
-,TRBV19,TRBJ2-1,16,TRBD2,CASSTRTSGGAREQFF,TGTGCCAGTAGTACTCGGACTAGCGGGGGGGCCCGGGAGCAGTTCTTC